This T cell receptor (beta chain) was identified during a study of blood T cell repertoires in COVID-19. On the study more broadly: Samples taken during acute and convalescent COVID-19 were collected in the United States, Italy and Spain. PBMCs, B-cell-depleted T cells, or T cells provided the cDNA or gDNA that made up the material.

Authors' data handling: Amplification with reference gene primers provided the estimates of nucleated cell counts. Sequenced by immunoSEQ multiplex PCR; TCRdb stores in-frame clones only, minus some. The DNA was the basis for D and trimming; V, J and clone size are from that table. Of about 300,000 clones listed, over 70% were seen once; the top ten hold 1% to 1.5%. J was trimmed by 6 bases and V by 0 bases; bases with no gene match: 13. The germline V gene has CDR1 SGHNT and CDR2 YYREEE (reference sequence). The CDR3 loop spans 18 amino acids. The source is a woman aged 45-59 years with acute or convalescent COVID-19. The genes are TRBV5-4 and TRBJ2-7; 12 nucleotides line up with TRBD2. Sequenced input: peripheral blood. The CDR3 coding sequence is TGTGCCAGCAGCTTGGTTGTGACTAGCGGGAGTCGCCCCCTCGAGCAGTACTTC. Its protein is CASSLVVTSGSRPLEQYF.